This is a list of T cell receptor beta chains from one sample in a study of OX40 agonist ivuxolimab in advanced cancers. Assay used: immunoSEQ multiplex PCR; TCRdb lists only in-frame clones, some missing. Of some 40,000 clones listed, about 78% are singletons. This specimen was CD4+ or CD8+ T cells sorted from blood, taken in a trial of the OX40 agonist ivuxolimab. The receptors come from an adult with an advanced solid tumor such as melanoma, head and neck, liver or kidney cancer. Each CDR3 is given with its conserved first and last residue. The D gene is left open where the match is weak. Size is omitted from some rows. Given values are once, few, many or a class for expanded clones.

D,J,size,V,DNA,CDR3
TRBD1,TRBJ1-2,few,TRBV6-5,TGTGCCAGCAGTTCTCAGGGGGGTGGCTACACCTTC,CASSSQGGGYTF
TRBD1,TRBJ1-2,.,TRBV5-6,TGTGCCAGCAGAGCTACCCCGGGACAGGGGGCCTATGGCTACACCTTC,CASRATPGQGAYGYTF
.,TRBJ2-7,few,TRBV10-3,TGTGCCATCAGTCGGGACCTCATCTACGAGCAGTACTTC,CAISRDLIYEQYF
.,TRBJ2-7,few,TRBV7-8,TGTGCCAGCAGCCCAGGACGCACCTCCTACGAGCAGTACTTC,CASSPGRTSYEQYF
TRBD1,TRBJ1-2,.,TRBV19,TGTGCCAGTAGTAGTCAGGGGGCGCAGGTTGGCTACACCTTC,CASSSQGAQVGYTF
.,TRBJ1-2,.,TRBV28,TGTGCCAGCAGTTTGCAAGGTGGGGGGACACCCTATGGCTACACCTTC,CASSLQGGGTPYGYTF
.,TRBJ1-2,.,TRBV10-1,TGCGCCAGCAAGGGCAGAAAGGGCTACACCTTC,CASKGRKGYTF
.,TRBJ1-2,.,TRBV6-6,TGTGCCAGCAGTTACGGGGCTTGGGCCGGGGATGGCTACACCTTC,CASSYGAWAGDGYTF
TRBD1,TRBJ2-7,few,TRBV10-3,TGTGCCATCAGTGTGGGGACAGGGTCCGAGCAGTACTTC,CAISVGTGSEQYF
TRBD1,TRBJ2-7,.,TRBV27,TGTGCCAGCAGTGTGCCGGGACAGGGTCGCGAGCAGTACTTC,CASSVPGQGREQYF
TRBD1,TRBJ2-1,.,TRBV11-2,TGTGCCAGCAGCTTAGAGCGGACCGGGACAGGGGCGAATGAGCAGTTCTTC,CASSLERTGTGANEQFF
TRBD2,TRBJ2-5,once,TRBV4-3,TGCGCCAGCAGCCAAGATATGGCTAGCGGGGAGACCCAGTACTTC,CASSQDMASGETQYF
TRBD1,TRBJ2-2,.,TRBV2,TGTGCCAGCAGAAGGCGACAGGGGGCGAACACCGGGGAGCTGTTTTTT,CASRRRQGANTGELFF
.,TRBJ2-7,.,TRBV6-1,TGTGCCAGCAGTCCTCGGACAGGGAGGGACTACGAGCAGTACTTC,CASSPRTGRDYEQYF
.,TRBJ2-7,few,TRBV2,TGTGCCAGCAGTGACTCAGGGAGCTACGAGCAGTACTTC,CASSDSGSYEQYF
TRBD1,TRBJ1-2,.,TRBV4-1,TGCGCCAGCAGCCCTACCGGGACAGGGGTTTTATATGGCTACACCTTC,CASSPTGTGVLYGYTF
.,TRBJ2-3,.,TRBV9,TGTGCCAGCAGCGTAGTAGCGGACACAGATACGCAGTATTTT,CASSVVADTDTQYF
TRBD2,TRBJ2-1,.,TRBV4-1,TGCGCCAGCAGCCAAGCGACACTAGCGGGAGTAAATGAGCAGTTCTTC,CASSQATLAGVNEQFF
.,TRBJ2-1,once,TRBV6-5,TGTGCCAGCAGTTACTCGATGTATGGATCCTACAATGAGCAGTTCTTC,CASSYSMYGSYNEQFF
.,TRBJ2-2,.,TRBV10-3,TGTGCCATCAGGCTAGCTGAGAACACCGGGGAGCTGTTTTTT,CAIRLAENTGELFF
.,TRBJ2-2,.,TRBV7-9,TGTGCCAGCAATACTGGGAGAGGGGTCAACACCGGGGAGCTGTTTTTT,CASNTGRGVNTGELFF
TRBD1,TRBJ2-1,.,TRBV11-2,TGTGCCAGCAGCTTGGGGGACAGATACAATGAGCAGTTCTTC,CASSLGDRYNEQFF
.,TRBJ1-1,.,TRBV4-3,TGCGCCAGCAGCCCAGGAGGCTACTTGGCTTTCTTT,CASSPGGYLAFF
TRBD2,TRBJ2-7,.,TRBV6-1,TGTGCCAGCAGTGAAAGGACTAGCGGGGCTTACGAGCAGTACTTC,CASSERTSGAYEQYF
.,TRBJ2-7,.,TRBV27,TGTGCCAGCAGGAGCCTATCTAGCTACGAGCAGTACTTC,CASRSLSSYEQYF
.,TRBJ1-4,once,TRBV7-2,TGTGCCAGCAGCTTGTCGGTCCAGGCAAATGAAAAACTGTTTTTT,CASSLSVQANEKLFF
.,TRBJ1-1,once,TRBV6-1,TGTGCCAGCAGTGTTCGGGGAACGAACACTGAAGCTTTCTTT,CASSVRGTNTEAFF